Listed below are T cell receptor beta chains from one sample, sequenced in a study of blood T cell repertoires in COVID-19. This table comes from immunoSEQ multiplex PCR, and its TCRdb copy is limited to in-frame clones, with some not included. The profile covers fewer than 250,000 clones, with more than 75% appearing a single time and around 1.5% taken by the ten largest. The sequencing sample was made of peripheral blood. These receptors were collected from a woman aged 60-75 years who had recovered from COVID-19. The CDR3 runs from the conserved cysteine through the conserved F or W. The D gene is left open where the match is weak. Only some rows state a clone size, as once, few, many or a class for expanded clones.

clone_size	j_call	d_call	v_call	cdr3_nt	cdr3_aa
NA	TRBJ1-1	NA	TRBV7-2	TGTGCCAGCAGCGTCATGCAGGCCGGTACTGAAGCTTTCTTT	CASSVMQAGTEAFF
NA	TRBJ2-7	NA	TRBV14	TGTGCCAGCAGCCAAGTTACTGTCTACGAGCAGTACTTC	CASSQVTVYEQYF
NA	TRBJ1-3	NA	TRBV7-8	TGTGCCAGCAGCCCGGGAGGAAACACCATATATTTT	CASSPGGNTIYF
NA	TRBJ2-7	TRBD2	TRBV7-2	TGTGCCAGCAGCTTGCCGGGGGGGCAGAGAGAGCAGTACTTC	CASSLPGGQREQYF
NA	TRBJ1-1	NA	TRBV3-1/TRBV3-2	TGTGCCAGCAGCCAACCGGGAGCCACTGAAGCTTTCTTT	CASSQPGATEAFF
NA	TRBJ1-6	NA	TRBV11-2	TGTGCCAGCAGCTTATACAGGGATAATTCACCCCTCCACTTT	CASSLYRDNSPLHF
NA	TRBJ2-7	TRBD2	TRBV28	TGTGCCAGCAGCCAATCGGAGCGGGGAACCTACGAGCAGTACTTC	CASSQSERGTYEQYF
NA	TRBJ1-1	NA	TRBV12-1	TGTGCCGCCGACCCGACAGGGAACACTGAAGCTTTCTTT	CAADPTGNTEAFF
once	TRBJ1-6	TRBD1	TRBV28	TGTGCCAGCAGTAACCCGACAGGGTCTAATTCACCCCTCCACTTT	CASSNPTGSNSPLHF
once	TRBJ1-1	TRBD1	TRBV5-1	TGCGCCAGCAGCTTGGGCACAGGGGACACTGAAGCTTTCTTT	CASSLGTGDTEAFF
NA	TRBJ2-7	NA	TRBV3-1/TRBV3-2	TGTGCCAGCAGCCAAGAAAAAGGGGGACCGCAGTACTTC	CASSQEKGGPQYF
NA	TRBJ2-1	TRBD2	TRBV4-1	TGCGCCAGCAGCCAAGATGGGTGGGGGGGATCCTCCTACAATGAGCAGTTCTTC	CASSQDGWGGSSYNEQFF
NA	TRBJ1-2	NA	TRBV12-3/TRBV12-4	TGTGCCAGCAGTCGGGTTTACTATGGCTACACCTTC	CASSRVYYGYTF
NA	TRBJ1-6	TRBD1	TRBV5-6	TGTGCCACCTCCCGACAGGGCTATAATTCACCCCTCCACTTT	CATSRQGYNSPLHF
NA	TRBJ1-1	TRBD1	TRBV7-2	TGTGCCAGCAGCTCCCCGACAGGGCTGAACACTGAAGCTTTCTTT	CASSSPTGLNTEAFF
once	TRBJ2-2	NA	TRBV7-6	TGTGCCAGCAGCTTAGCGGATTGGCGAACAGGGAGTACCGGGGAGCTGTTTTTT	CASSLADWRTGSTGELFF
NA	TRBJ2-2	NA	TRBV20-1	TGCAGTGCTAGTATGGCCCAGACCGGGGAGCTGTTTTTT	CSASMAQTGELFF
NA	TRBJ2-1	TRBD2	TRBV7-3	TGTGCCAGCAGCTTACTGACTAGCGACTACAATGAGCAGTTCTTC	CASSLLTSDYNEQFF
NA	TRBJ2-3	TRBD1	TRBV18	TGTGCCAGCTCACCAAGTCCGGGACAGGGTCCCACAGATACGCAGTATTTT	CASSPSPGQGPTDTQYF
NA	TRBJ1-3	NA	TRBV11-2	TGTGCCAGCAGCCCTCGGACAGTCGACTATAGCGCCATATATTTT	CASSPRTVDYSAIYF
NA	TRBJ1-1	NA	TRBV2	TGTGCCAGCACGGGGAACACCCGGAACACTGAAGCTTTCTTT	CASTGNTRNTEAFF
NA	TRBJ2-5	NA	TRBV18	TGTGCCAGCTCACCTAACTTCCAAGAGACCCAGTACTTC	CASSPNFQETQYF
NA	TRBJ1-1	NA	TRBV10-2	TGCGCCAGCAGTGAGGGTGTGGCTCCTGAAGCTTTCTTT	CASSEGVAPEAFF
NA	TRBJ2-2	NA	TRBV4-3	TGCGCCAGCAGCCAACTCACCGGGGAGCTGTTTTTT	CASSQLTGELFF
NA	TRBJ1-3	TRBD1	TRBV6-5	TGTGCCAGCAGTTCTCGCAGGGGGCTAAGTGGAAACACCATATATTTT	CASSSRRGLSGNTIYF
NA	TRBJ1-2	NA	TRBV9	TGTGCCAGCAGCGCACTTCAGGGGGGCTACACCTTC	CASSALQGGYTF
few	TRBJ1-6	NA	TRBV27	TGTGCCAGCAGTTTACGGCGGGTAGGCAATTCACCCCTCCACTTT	CASSLRRVGNSPLHF
NA	TRBJ2-5	NA	TRBV2	TGTGCCACCGCAAGACAGAACCATCAAGAGACCCAGTACTTC	CATARQNHQETQYF
NA	TRBJ1-1	TRBD1	TRBV6-1	TGTGCCAGCAGTGACAGACAGGGCCTGAACACTGAAGCTTTCTTT	CASSDRQGLNTEAFF
NA	TRBJ1-1	TRBD1	TRBV28	TGTGCCAGCAGTTTTGAGGGGGCGTCACTGCGCACTGAAGCTTTCTTT	CASSFEGASLRTEAFF
NA	TRBJ2-7	NA	TRBV28	TGTGCCAGCAGTTTACAGGGTCTTAACTACGAGCAGTACTTC	CASSLQGLNYEQYF
NA	TRBJ2-1	TRBD2	TRBV19	TGTGCCAGTAGTATCAGCGGGGGCACCTACAATGAGCAGTTCTTC	CASSISGGTYNEQFF
NA	TRBJ2-7	TRBD1	TRBV29-1	TGCAGCGTTGGACAGGGGGCTGGCTACGAGCAGTACTTC	CSVGQGAGYEQYF
NA	TRBJ1-4	NA	TRBV23-1	TGCGCCAGCAGTCAATCCGCTTTCGGGACTAGTATTGAAAAACTGTTTTTT	CASSQSAFGTSIEKLFF
NA	TRBJ1-6	NA	TRBV3-1/TRBV3-2	TGTGCCAGCAGTTTTCCTAATCGTTCACCCCTCCACTTT	CASSFPNRSPLHF
NA	TRBJ1-3	NA	TRBV27	TGTGCCAGCAGTCCAGACAGAGGAAACACCATATATTTT	CASSPDRGNTIYF
NA	TRBJ1-2	NA	TRBV9	TGTGCCAGCAGCGTAGGGGGAGGGCGGGGCTATGGCTACACCTTC	CASSVGGGRGYGYTF
NA	TRBJ2-5	TRBD2	TRBV3-1/TRBV3-2	TGTGCCACCCAGGGACTAGCGGGGGGGCAATTTTCAGAGACCCAGTACTTC	CATQGLAGGQFSETQYF
NA	TRBJ2-3	TRBD2	TRBV11-3	TGTGCCAGCAGCTTCGGGACTAGCGGGGGGCGAGATACGCAGTATTTT	CASSFGTSGGRDTQYF
NA	TRBJ2-7	NA	TRBV7-2	TGTGCCAGCAGCTTAGTGGCCCGAGGGTTAGGCTACGAGCAGTACTTC	CASSLVARGLGYEQYF
NA	TRBJ2-7	NA	TRBV11-2	TGTGCCAGCAGCTCGCAGACAGCCACATTCGAGCAGTACTTC	CASSSQTATFEQYF
NA	TRBJ2-5	TRBD1	TRBV7-7	TGTGCTAGCAGCCTGGGACAGGGGGCAGGAGAGACCCAGTACTTC	CASSLGQGAGETQYF
NA	TRBJ2-5	TRBD2	TRBV3-1/TRBV3-2	TGTGCCAGCAGCCAAGGCAGCGGGGGCCGGGGGGACCGGGAGACCCAGTACTTC	CASSQGSGGRGDRETQYF
NA	TRBJ2-7	TRBD2	TRBV5-6	TGTGCCAGCAGCTTCCGACTAGCGGGGTTTCTGTACTTC	CASSFRLAGFLYF
once	TRBJ2-5	TRBD2	TRBV6-2/TRBV6-3	TGTGCCAGCAGTTACGGGGCTAGCGGAATTGGACTCCAAGAGACCCAGTACTTC	CASSYGASGIGLQETQYF
NA	TRBJ2-3	TRBD1	TRBV10-3	TGTGCCATACGGACAGGGGATGCAGATACGCAGTATTTT	CAIRTGDADTQYF
NA	TRBJ1-1	NA	TRBV24-1	TGTGCCACCCCGTCCCGCGAGCGGCCGACCATGAACACTGAAGCTTTCTTT	CATPSRERPTMNTEAFF
NA	TRBJ1-1	NA	TRBV15	TGTGCCACCAGTCGGAACACTGAAGCTTTCTTT	CATSRNTEAFF
NA	TRBJ1-1	NA	TRBV7-2	TGTGCCAGCAGCGCGCAGGGCTCGAACACTGAAGCTTTCTTT	CASSAQGSNTEAFF
NA	TRBJ2-2	TRBD2	TRBV18	TGTGCCAGCTCACCAGGGGAGGGTTGGACCACCGGGGAGCTGTTTTTT	CASSPGEGWTTGELFF
NA	TRBJ2-2	TRBD2	TRBV28	TGTGCCAGCAGTTTACGGCGGGGGGGGCCCACCGGGGAGCTGTTTTTT	CASSLRRGGPTGELFF
NA	TRBJ1-6	NA	TRBV10-1	TGCGCCAGCAGTGAGTCGACAGGCCCATTCATACTAAATAATTCACCCCTCCACTTT	CASSESTGPFILNNSPLHF
NA	TRBJ1-4	TRBD1	TRBV28	TGTGCCAGCAGTACCAAGTACCGGGACAGGGGTGATACTAATGAAAAACTGTTTTTT	CASSTKYRDRGDTNEKLFF
NA	TRBJ1-2	NA	TRBV2	TGTGCCAGCAAGCCAAGAGATCTTAACTATGGCTACACCTTC	CASKPRDLNYGYTF
NA	TRBJ1-6	NA	TRBV7-6	TGTGCCAGCAGCTTATTAGGAGGGACCAACTCACCCCTCCACTTT	CASSLLGGTNSPLHF
few	TRBJ1-6	TRBD1	TRBV2	TGTGCCAGCAGACCCAGACAGGGTAGAAAGGAGTCACCCCTCCACTTT	CASRPRQGRKESPLHF
NA	TRBJ2-2	NA	TRBV3-1/TRBV3-2	TGTGCCAGCAGCCAAGAGGCAGGGCTTTCCGGGGAGCTGTTTTTT	CASSQEAGLSGELFF
NA	TRBJ2-1	TRBD2	TRBV5-4	TGTGCCAGCAGCTTGGGCGGGGGGGTTTCCTACAATGAGCAGTTCTTC	CASSLGGGVSYNEQFF
NA	TRBJ2-1	NA	TRBV5-1	TGCGCCAGCAGCCTTAGCCGGGGGGCGGGATACAATGAGCAGTTCTTC	CASSLSRGAGYNEQFF
NA	TRBJ1-2	NA	TRBV7-9	TGTGCCAGCAGCTTAGGGAGTACGGTTGGCTACACCTTC	CASSLGSTVGYTF